These T cell receptor beta chains were read from a single sample in a study of shared clonotypes between healthy human individuals. Repertoires were generated with immunoSEQ multiplex PCR, while TCRdb's copy carries only in-frame clones and drops some. The data hold approximately 2,000,000 clones, with 85% to 95% observed a single time. Sequenced: naive CD4+ T cells from PBMCs. The source of these receptors is a young man in good health. Some clones in this sample may be carry-over from other donors' samples. CDR3s include the opening cysteine and the closing phenylalanine or tryptophan. A D gene is named only where the DNA matches it firmly. Size is omitted from some rows. Given values are once, few, many or a class for expanded clones.

TRBV30	NA	TRBJ2-7	NA	TGTGCCTGGAGCGCGTTCTACGAGCAGTACTTC	CAWSAFYEQYF
TRBV28	NA	TRBJ2-1	NA	TGTGCCAGCAGCTTCCCTCCGGTAGGTTTAGAGCAGTTCTTC	CASSFPPVGLEQFF
TRBV4-1	TRBD1	TRBJ2-6	NA	TGCGCCAGCAGCCCGGACAGGAGCTCTGGGGCCAACGTCCTGACTTTC	CASSPDRSSGANVLTF
TRBV5-1	TRBD1	TRBJ2-1	NA	TGCGCCAGCAGCCACCCAGCCGGGACAGGGCTAAACGAGCAGTTCTTC	CASSHPAGTGLNEQFF
TRBV28	NA	TRBJ1-2	NA	TGTGCCAGCAGCCCCACAGTTAACTATGGCTACACCTTC	CASSPTVNYGYTF
TRBV28	NA	TRBJ1-1	NA	TGTGCCAGCAGTTCCCCTGCGGAAGTGAACACTGAAGCTTTCTTT	CASSSPAEVNTEAFF
TRBV27	NA	TRBJ2-5	NA	TGTGCCAGCAGTCCCACCTTTGGAGCCGCGTCGGGGACCCAGTACTTC	CASSPTFGAASGTQYF
TRBV5-4	TRBD2	TRBJ2-1	NA	TGTGCCAGCAGCCGACCGGGACTAGCGGGAGGGCGTGAGCAGTTCTTC	CASSRPGLAGGREQFF
TRBV29-1	TRBD2	TRBJ2-7	NA	TGCAGCGTCACGACGAGCGGGAGAAAGGGCGACGAGCAGTACTTC	CSVTTSGRKGDEQYF
TRBV10-3	NA	TRBJ1-3	NA	TGTGCCATCAGTGAGCAGCGGGACTCTGGAAACACCATATATTTT	CAISEQRDSGNTIYF
TRBV5-1	NA	TRBJ2-5	once	TGCGCCAGCACCCTCGGGCAGCAAGAGACCCAGTACTTC	CASTLGQQETQYF
TRBV27	NA	TRBJ2-6	NA	TGTGCCACCCGGAGCTCTGGGGCCAACGTCCTGACTTTC	CATRSSGANVLTF
TRBV29-1	NA	TRBJ2-6	NA	TGCAGCGTTGAAAAGTCCCCTGGGGCCAACGTCCTGACTTTC	CSVEKSPGANVLTF
TRBV18	TRBD1	TRBJ2-7	once	TGTGCCAGCTCAATCGGGACAGGGACCTACGAGCAGTACTTC	CASSIGTGTYEQYF
TRBV6-4	NA	TRBJ2-6	once	TGTGCCAGCAGTGGTGGGGCCAACGTCCTGACTTTC	CASSGGANVLTF
TRBV5-1	NA	TRBJ2-2	once	TGCGCCAGCAGCTTGGAACTCACCGGGGAGCTGTTTTTT	CASSLELTGELFF
TRBV6-5	NA	TRBJ1-4	NA	TGTGCCAGCAGCACTGGACAGAAGGATGAAAAACTGTTTTTT	CASSTGQKDEKLFF
TRBV5-1	TRBD1	TRBJ1-4	NA	TGCGCCAGCAGCAACCCTGGCGGGACAGCGATAGTTCCGGTTGAAAAACTGTTTTTT	CASSNPGGTAIVPVEKLFF
TRBV5-1	NA	TRBJ2-3	NA	TGCGCCAGCAGCTTGGGCTGGGCTAGCACAGATACGCAGTATTTT	CASSLGWASTDTQYF
TRBV5-1	TRBD2	TRBJ2-3	once	TGCGCCAGCAGCTCGGCCCTAGCGGGACCCACAGATACGCAGTATTTT	CASSSALAGPTDTQYF
TRBV4-2	TRBD1	TRBJ1-1	NA	TGTGCCAGCAGCCTAGACCGGGACAGGGGCACTGAAGCTTTCTTT	CASSLDRDRGTEAFF
TRBV29-1	TRBD1	TRBJ2-1	NA	TGCAGCGTTCGGGGACAGGGCTACAATGAGCAGTTCTTC	CSVRGQGYNEQFF
TRBV6-5	TRBD1	TRBJ1-1	NA	TGTGCCAGCAGTTCAATACGGACAGGGACTGGTGAAGCTTTCTTT	CASSSIRTGTGEAFF
TRBV11-2	NA	TRBJ2-2	NA	TGTGCCAGCAGCCCCAGACAAACCGGGGAGCTGTTTTTT	CASSPRQTGELFF
TRBV5-4	NA	TRBJ2-1	NA	TGTGCCAGCAGCTTGGGACCTCCCATATACAATGAGCAGTTCTTC	CASSLGPPIYNEQFF
TRBV15	TRBD2	TRBJ2-5	once	TGTGCCACCAGCAGACGACTAGCGGGATGGGGGGAGACCCAGTACTTC	CATSRRLAGWGETQYF
TRBV5-4	NA	TRBJ1-1	NA	TGTGCCAGCAGCTTGTCCATATCCGGGCGAGCTTTCTTT	CASSLSISGRAFF
TRBV18	NA	TRBJ2-5	NA	TGTGCCAGCTCCCCGGGGACGTTGGTGGGGCAAGAGACCCAGTACTTC	CASSPGTLVGQETQYF
TRBV5-5	NA	TRBJ2-7	NA	TGTGCCAGCAGCTTGGCCGCAGGGGCCCCCAACTACGAGCAGTACTTC	CASSLAAGAPNYEQYF
TRBV10-3	TRBD2	TRBJ2-3	NA	TGTGCCATCAGTGAAGGGCTAGCGGGGAGCACAGATACGCAGTATTTT	CAISEGLAGSTDTQYF
TRBV5-1	NA	TRBJ2-7	NA	TGCGCCAGCAGCCCAACGCGGACAGCCGCCTACGAGCAGTACTTC	CASSPTRTAAYEQYF
TRBV5-3	NA	TRBJ2-3	NA	TGTGCCAGACTGGGGGCGGGAGCCGGCACAGATACGCAGTATTTT	CARLGAGAGTDTQYF
TRBV27	NA	TRBJ1-1	NA	TGTGCCAGCAGTTTAGGGGTTTTGGCAACTGAAGCTTTCTTT	CASSLGVLATEAFF
TRBV6-1	NA	TRBJ2-1	NA	TGTGCCAGCAGTCGCCGGGTCATCAATGAGCAGTTCTTC	CASSRRVINEQFF
TRBV7-9	NA	TRBJ2-7	NA	TGTGCCAGCAGCTTAGTATGGACGGGGTCCTACGAGCAGTACTTC	CASSLVWTGSYEQYF
TRBV11-2	NA	TRBJ1-1	NA	TGTGCCAGCAGCGTCCTTAAGTCGAACACTGAAGCTTTCTTT	CASSVLKSNTEAFF
TRBV5-1	NA	TRBJ1-2	NA	TGCGCCAGCAGCTCCGCACAGATCTATGGCTACACCTTC	CASSSAQIYGYTF
TRBV9	NA	TRBJ1-1	NA	TGTGCCAGCAGCGTAGGCGCCCCAAGGGTCACTGAAGCTTTCTTT	CASSVGAPRVTEAFF
TRBV7-3	NA	TRBJ2-1	NA	TGTGCCAGCAGCCCACACCCCACGGGAAATGAGCAGTTCTTC	CASSPHPTGNEQFF
TRBV5-4	TRBD1	TRBJ2-5	NA	TGTGCCAGCAGGACAGGACAGGGCAGCCAAGAGACCCAGTACTTC	CASRTGQGSQETQYF
TRBV18	NA	TRBJ2-7	NA	TGTGCCAGCTCACCTGGGGGGACGGCCCCCTACGAGCAGTACTTC	CASSPGGTAPYEQYF
TRBV6-5	TRBD2	TRBJ2-7	NA	TGTGCCAGCAGGAATGGGGGGGGGTACGAGCAGTACTTC	CASRNGGGYEQYF
TRBV6-1	TRBD1	TRBJ2-7	NA	TGTGCCACCCGTGGGACAGGATCCTACGAGCAGTACTTC	CATRGTGSYEQYF
TRBV6-6	NA	TRBJ1-2	NA	TGTGCCAGCAGCCTGGGGAAATTAGGGGTATATGGCTACACCTTC	CASSLGKLGVYGYTF
TRBV18	TRBD2	TRBJ2-3	NA	TGTGCCAGCTCACCAGGACTAGCAGCGGTTACGCAGTATTTT	CASSPGLAAVTQYF
TRBV28	NA	TRBJ2-4	NA	TGTGCCAGCATGGACCTAACCAAAAACATTCAGTACTTC	CASMDLTKNIQYF
TRBV28	NA	TRBJ1-2	NA	TGTGCCAGCAGTTTGGTTGAACAAAGGGGCTACACCTTC	CASSLVEQRGYTF